This T cell receptor (beta chain) emerged from a study of blood T cell repertoires in COVID-19. Original processing methods: The authors estimated nucleated cell counts from reference gene primer amplification. Sequenced by immunoSEQ multiplex PCR; TCRdb stores in-frame clones only, minus some. Clonal size and the V and J genes are those of that table, whereas D and trimming came from the DNA. The sample records 200,000 to 300,000 clones, 88% being singletons. This TCR was recovered from a woman between 40 and 55 years old who had been exposed to COVID-19. Source material: PBMCs or T cells enriched from blood (not recorded which).

The CDR3 loop reads CAWNLAGNTGELFF. The CDR3, as DNA: TGTGCCTGGAATCTAGCGGGGAACACCGGGGAGCTGTTTTTT. This chain connects TRBV30 to TRBJ2-2, with TRBD2 identical over 8 bases. After removal of 4 bases from V and 1 base from J, the junction contained 2 bases not matched to a gene. Germline loops: CDR1 GTSNPN, CDR2 SVGIG (reference sequence). The length of the CDR3 is 14 residues. The full variable domain, rest sourced from reference TRBV30 and TRBJ2-2, is SQTIHQWPATLVQPVGSPLSLECTVEGTSNPNLYWYRQAAGRGLQLLFYSVGIGQISSEVPQNLSASRPQDRQFILSSKKLLLSDSGFYLCAWNLAGNTGELFFGEGSRLTVL.